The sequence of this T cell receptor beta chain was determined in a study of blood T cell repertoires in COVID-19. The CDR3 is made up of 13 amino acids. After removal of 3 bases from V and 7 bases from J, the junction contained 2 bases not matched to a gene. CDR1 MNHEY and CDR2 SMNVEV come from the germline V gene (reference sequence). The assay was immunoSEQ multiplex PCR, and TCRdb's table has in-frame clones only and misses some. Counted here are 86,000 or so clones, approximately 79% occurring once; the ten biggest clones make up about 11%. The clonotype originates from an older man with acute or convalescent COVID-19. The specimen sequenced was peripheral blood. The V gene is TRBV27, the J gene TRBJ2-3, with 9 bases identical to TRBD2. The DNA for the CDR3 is TGTGCCAGCAGTTTTAGCGGGGGAAATACGCAGTATTTT. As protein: CASSFSGGNTQYF.